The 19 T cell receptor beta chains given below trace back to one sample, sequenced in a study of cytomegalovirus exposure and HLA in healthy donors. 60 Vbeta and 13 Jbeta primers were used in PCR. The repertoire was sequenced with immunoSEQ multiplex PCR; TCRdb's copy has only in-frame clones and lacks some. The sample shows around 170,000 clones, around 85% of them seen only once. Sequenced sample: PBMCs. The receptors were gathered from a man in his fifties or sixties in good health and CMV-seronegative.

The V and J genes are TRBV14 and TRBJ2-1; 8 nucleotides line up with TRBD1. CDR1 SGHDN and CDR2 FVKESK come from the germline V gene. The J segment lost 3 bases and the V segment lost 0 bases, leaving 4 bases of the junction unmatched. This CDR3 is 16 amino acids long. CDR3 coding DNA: TGTGCCAGCAGCCAAGATGGGGACAGGTTCTACAATGAGCAGTTCTTC. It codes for CASSQDGDRFYNEQFF. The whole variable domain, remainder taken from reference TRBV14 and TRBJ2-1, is EAGVTQFPSHSVIEKGQTVTLRCDPISGHDNLYWYRRVMGKEIKFLLHFVKESKQDESGMPNNRFLAERTGGTYSTLKVQPAELEDSGVYFCASSQDGDRFYNEQFFGPGTRLTVL.

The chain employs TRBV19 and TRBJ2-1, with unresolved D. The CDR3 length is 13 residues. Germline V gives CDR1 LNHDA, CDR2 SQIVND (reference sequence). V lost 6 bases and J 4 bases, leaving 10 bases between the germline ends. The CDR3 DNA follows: TGTGCCAGTAGGGGCATTGGGTACAATGAGCAGTTCTTC. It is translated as CASRGIGYNEQFF.

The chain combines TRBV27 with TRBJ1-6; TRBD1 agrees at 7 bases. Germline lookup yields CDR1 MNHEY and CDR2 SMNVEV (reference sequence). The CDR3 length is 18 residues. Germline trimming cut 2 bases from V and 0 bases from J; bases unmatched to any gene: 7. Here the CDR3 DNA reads TGTGCCAGCAGTTTAAAGCCAGGGGGGCCCTCCTATAATTCACCCCTCCACTTT. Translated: CASSLKPGGPSYNSPLHF.

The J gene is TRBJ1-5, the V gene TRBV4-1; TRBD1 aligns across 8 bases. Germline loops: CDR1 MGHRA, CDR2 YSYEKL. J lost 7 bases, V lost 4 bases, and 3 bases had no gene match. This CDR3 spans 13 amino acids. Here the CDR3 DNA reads TGCGCCAGCAGCCCAGACAGGGGCCAGCCCCAGCATTTT. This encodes CASSPDRGQPQHF.

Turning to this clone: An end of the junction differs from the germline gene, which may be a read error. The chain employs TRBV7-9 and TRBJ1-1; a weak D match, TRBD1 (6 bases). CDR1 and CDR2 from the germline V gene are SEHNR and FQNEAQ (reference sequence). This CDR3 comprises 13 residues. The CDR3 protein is CSSSSNRAGEAFF. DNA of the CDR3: TGTTCCAGCAGCTCCAACAGGGCTGGTGAAGCTTTCTTT.

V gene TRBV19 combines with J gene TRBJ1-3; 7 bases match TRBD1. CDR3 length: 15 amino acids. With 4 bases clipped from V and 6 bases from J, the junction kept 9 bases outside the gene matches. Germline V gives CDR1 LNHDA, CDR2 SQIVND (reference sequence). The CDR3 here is CASSTWGQLENTIYF. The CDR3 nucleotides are TGTGCCAGTAGTACCTGGGGACAGTTGGAAAACACCATATATTTT. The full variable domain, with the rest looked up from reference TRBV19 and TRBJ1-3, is DGGITQSPKYLFRKEGQNVTLSCEQNLNHDAMYWYRQDPGQGLRLIYYSQIVNDFQKGDIAEGYSVSREKKESFPLTVTSAQKNPTAFYLCASSTWGQLENTIYFGEGSWLTVV.

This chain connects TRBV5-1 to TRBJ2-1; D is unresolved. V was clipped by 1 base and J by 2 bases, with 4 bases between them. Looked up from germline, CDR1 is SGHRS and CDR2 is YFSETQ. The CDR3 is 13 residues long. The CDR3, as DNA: TGCGCCAGCAGCTTGTCAGCCTACAATGAGCAGTTCTTC. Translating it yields CASSLSAYNEQFF.

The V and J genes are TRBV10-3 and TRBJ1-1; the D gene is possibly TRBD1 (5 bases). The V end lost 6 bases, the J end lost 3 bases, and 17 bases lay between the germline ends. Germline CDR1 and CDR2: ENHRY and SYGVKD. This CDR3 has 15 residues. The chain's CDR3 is CAIRRDPGGYTEAFF. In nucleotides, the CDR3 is TGTGCCATCAGGCGGGACCCGGGGGGTTACACTGAAGCTTTCTTT.

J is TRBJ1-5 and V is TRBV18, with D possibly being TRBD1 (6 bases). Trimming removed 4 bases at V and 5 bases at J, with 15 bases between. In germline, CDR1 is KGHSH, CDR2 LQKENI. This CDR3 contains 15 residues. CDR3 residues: CASSQGVLTHQPQHF. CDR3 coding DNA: TGTGCCAGCTCACAGGGGGTATTGACTCATCAGCCCCAGCATTTT.

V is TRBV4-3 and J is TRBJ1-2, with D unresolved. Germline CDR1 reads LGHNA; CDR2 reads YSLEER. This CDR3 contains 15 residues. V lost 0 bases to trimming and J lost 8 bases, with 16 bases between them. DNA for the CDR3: TGCGCCAGCAGCCAAGACCTAAACACCTGGAGAGGCTACACCTTC. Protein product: CASSQDLNTWRGYTF.

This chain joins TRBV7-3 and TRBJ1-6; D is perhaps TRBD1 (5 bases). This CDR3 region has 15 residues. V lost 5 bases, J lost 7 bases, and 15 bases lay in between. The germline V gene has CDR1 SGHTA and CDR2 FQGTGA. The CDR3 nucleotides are TGTGCCAGCAGCCAGGGAGGGGCTGGGAATTCACCCCTCCACTTT. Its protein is CASSQGGAGNSPLHF.

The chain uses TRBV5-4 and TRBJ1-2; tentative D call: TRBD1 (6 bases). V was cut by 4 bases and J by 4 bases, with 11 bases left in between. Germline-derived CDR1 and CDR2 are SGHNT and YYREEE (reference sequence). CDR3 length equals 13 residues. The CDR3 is CASSPGTLYGYTF. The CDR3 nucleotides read TGTGCCAGCAGCCCCGGGACACTCTATGGCTACACCTTC.

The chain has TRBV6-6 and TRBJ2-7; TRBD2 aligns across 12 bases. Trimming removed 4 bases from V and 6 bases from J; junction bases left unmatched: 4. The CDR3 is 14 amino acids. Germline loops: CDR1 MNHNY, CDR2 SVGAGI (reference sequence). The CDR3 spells CASSFTSGGTEQYF. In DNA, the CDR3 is TGTGCCAGCAGTTTCACTAGCGGGGGGACCGAGCAGTACTTC.

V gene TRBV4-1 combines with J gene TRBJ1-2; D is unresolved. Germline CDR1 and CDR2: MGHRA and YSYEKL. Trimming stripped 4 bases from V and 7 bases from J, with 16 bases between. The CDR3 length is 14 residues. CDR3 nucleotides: TGCGCCAGCAGCCGCGGCGAGGGAGGTAGTGGCTACACCTTC. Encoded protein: CASSRGEGGSGYTF.

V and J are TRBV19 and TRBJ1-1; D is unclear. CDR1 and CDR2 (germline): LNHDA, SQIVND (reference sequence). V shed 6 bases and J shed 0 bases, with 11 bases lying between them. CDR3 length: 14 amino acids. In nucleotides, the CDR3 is TGTGCCAGTAGCTCCGCGGAGATGAACACTGAAGCTTTCTTT. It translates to CASSSAEMNTEAFF.

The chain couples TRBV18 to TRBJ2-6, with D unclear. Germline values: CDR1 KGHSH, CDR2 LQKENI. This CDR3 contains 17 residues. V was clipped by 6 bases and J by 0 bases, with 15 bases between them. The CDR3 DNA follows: TGTGCCAGCTCTCCCAGTTATCCCCTCTCTGGGGCCAACGTCCTGACTTTC. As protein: CASSPSYPLSGANVLTF.

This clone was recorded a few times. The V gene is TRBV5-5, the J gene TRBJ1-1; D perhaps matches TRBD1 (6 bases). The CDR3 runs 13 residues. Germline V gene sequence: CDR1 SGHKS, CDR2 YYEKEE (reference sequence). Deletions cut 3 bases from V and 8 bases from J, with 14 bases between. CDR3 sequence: CASSYDRIVEAFF. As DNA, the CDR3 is TGTGCCAGCAGCTACGACAGGATCGTCGAAGCTTTCTTT.

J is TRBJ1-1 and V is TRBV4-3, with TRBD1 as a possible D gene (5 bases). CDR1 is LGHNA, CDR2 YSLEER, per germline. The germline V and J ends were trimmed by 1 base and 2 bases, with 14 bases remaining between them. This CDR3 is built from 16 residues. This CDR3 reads CASSQGLGGSNTEAFF. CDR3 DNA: TGCGCCAGCAGCCAAGGGTTGGGGGGGTCAAACACTGAAGCTTTCTTT.

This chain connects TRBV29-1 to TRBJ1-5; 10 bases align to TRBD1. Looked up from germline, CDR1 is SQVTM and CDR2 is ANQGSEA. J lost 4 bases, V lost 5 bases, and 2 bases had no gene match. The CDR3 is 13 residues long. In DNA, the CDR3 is TGCAGCGTTCCGGGACAGGGGAATCAGCCCCAGCATTTT. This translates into CSVPGQGNQPQHF.